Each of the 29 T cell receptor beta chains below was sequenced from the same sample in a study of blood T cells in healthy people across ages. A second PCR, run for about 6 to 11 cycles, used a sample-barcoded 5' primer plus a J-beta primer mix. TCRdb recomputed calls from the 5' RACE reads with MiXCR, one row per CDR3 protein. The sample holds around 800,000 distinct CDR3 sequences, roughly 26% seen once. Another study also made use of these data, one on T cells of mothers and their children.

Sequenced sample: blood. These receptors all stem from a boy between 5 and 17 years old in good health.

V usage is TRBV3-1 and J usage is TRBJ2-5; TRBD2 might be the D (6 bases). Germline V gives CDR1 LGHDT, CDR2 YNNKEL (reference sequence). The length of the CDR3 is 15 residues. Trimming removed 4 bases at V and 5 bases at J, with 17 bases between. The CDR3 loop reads CASSRTDYSRETQYF. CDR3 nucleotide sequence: TGTGCCAGCAGCCGGACGGACTATTCCCGGGAGACCCAGTACTTC.

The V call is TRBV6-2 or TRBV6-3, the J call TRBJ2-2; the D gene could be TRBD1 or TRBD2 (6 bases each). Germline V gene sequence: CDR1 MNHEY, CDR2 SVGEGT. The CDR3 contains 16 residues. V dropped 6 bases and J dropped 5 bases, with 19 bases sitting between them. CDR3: CASSRLWGARTGELFF. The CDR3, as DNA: TGTGCCAGCAGCCGCCTCTGGGGGGCTCGGACCGGGGAGCTGTTTTTT.

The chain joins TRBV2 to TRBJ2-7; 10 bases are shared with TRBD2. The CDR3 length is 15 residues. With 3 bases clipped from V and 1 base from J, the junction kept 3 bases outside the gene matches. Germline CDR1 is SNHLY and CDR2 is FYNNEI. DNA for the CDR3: TGTGCCAGCAGTGATTTTAGCGGGGGGTCCTACGAGCAGTACTTC. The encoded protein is CASSDFSGGSYEQYF.

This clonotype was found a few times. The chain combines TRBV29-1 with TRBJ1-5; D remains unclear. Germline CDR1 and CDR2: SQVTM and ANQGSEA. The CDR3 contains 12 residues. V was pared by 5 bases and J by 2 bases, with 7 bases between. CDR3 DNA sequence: TGCAGCGTTTCTTCGGGCAATCAGCCCCAGCATTTT. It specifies CSVSSGNQPQHF.

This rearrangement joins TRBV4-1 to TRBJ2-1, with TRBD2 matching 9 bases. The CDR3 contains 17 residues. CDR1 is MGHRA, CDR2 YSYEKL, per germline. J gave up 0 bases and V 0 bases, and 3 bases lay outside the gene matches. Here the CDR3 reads CASSQEGGGGSYNEQFF. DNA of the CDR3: TGCGCCAGCAGCCAAGAGGGCGGGGGGGGCTCCTACAATGAGCAGTTCTTC.

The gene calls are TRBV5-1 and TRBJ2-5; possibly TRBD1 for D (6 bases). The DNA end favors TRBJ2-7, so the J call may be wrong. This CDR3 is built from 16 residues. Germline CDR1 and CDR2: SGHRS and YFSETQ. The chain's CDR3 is CASSSFLTGGSNEQYF. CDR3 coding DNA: TGCGCCAGCAGTTCTTTCCTGACAGGAGGATCGAACGAGCAGTACTTC.

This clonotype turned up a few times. The CDR3 DNA reads as TGCGCCAGCAGGGAGGGGGGGAACACTGAAGCTTTCTTT. It is translated as CASREGGNTEAFF. The gene calls are TRBV5-1 and TRBJ1-1, with D possibly TRBD1 on 6 matching bases. The CDR3 sequence is 13 residues long. Germline CDR1 reads SGHRS; CDR2 reads YFSETQ. V dropped 5 bases and J dropped 1 base, with 9 bases sitting between them.

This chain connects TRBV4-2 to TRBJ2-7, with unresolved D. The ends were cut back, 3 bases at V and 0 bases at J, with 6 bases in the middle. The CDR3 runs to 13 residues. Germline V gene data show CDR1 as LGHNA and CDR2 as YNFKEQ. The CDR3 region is CASSHFSSYEQYF. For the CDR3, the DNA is TGTGCCAGCAGCCATTTCTCCTCCTACGAGCAGTACTTC.

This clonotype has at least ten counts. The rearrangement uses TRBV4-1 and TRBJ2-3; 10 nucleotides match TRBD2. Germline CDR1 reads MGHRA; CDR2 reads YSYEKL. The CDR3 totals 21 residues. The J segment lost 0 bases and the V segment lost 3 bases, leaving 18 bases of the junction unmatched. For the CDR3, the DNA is TGCGCCAGCAGCCATCCGGGACTAGCGAGGATACTACCTCCTAGCACAGATACGCAGTATTTT. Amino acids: CASSHPGLARILPPSTDTQYF.

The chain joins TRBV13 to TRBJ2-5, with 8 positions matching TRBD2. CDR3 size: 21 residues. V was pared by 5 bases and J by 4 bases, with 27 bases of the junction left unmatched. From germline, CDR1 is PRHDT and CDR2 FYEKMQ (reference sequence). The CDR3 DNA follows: TGTGCCAGCAGCACCGGTCCCCCCCGCGTAGCGGGGAGTTTCCTGACAGAGACCCAGTACTTC. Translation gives CASSTGPPRVAGSFLTETQYF.

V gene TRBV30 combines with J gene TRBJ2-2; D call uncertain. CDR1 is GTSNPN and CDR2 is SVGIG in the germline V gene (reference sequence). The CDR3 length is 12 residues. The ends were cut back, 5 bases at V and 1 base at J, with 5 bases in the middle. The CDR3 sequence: CAWARNTGELFF. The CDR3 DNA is TGTGCCTGGGCCAGGAACACCGGGGAGCTGTTTTTT.

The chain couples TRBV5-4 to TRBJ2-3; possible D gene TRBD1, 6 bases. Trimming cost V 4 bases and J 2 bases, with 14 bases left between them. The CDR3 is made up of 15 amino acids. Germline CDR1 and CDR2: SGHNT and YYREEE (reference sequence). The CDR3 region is CASSPRQATTDTQYF. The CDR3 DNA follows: TGTGCCAGCAGCCCTAGACAGGCCACCACAGATACGCAGTATTTT.

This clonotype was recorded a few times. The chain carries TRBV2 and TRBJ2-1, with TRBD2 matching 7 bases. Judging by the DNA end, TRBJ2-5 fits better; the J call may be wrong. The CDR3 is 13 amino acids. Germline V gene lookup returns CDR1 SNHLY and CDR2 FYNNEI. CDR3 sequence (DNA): TGTGCCAGCAACGCGGGGGAGGGTGAGACCCAGTACTTC. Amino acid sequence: CASNAGEGETQYF.

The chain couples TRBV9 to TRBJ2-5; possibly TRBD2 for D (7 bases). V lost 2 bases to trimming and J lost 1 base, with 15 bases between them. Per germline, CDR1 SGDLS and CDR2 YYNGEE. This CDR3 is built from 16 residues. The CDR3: CASSVGGGLPQETQYF. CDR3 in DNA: TGTGCCAGCAGCGTGGGGGGGGGCCTCCCCCAAGAGACCCAGTACTTC. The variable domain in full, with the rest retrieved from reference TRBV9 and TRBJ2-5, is DSGVTQTPKHLITATGQRVTLRCSPRSGDLSVYWYQQSLDQGLQFLIQYYNGEERAKGNILERFSAQQFPDLHSELNLSSLELGDSALYFCASSVGGGLPQETQYFGPGTRLLVL.

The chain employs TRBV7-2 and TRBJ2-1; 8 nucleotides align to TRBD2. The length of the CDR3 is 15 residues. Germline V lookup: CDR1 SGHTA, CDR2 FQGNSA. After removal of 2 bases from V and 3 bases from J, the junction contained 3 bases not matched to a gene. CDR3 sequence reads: CASSLTGLVYNEQFF. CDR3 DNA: TGTGCCAGCAGCTTAACGGGACTAGTCTACAATGAGCAGTTCTTC.

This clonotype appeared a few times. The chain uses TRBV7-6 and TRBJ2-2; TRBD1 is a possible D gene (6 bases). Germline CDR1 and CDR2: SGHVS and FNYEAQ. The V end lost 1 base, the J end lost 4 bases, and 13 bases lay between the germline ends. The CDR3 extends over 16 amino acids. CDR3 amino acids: CASSLVSGEGTGELFF. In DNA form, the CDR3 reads TGTGCCAGCAGCTTAGTCTCAGGGGAAGGCACCGGGGAGCTGTTTTTT.

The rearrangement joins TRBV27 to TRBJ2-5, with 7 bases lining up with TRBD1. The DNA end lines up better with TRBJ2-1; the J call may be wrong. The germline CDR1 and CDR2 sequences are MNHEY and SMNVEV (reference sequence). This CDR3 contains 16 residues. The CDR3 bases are TGTGCCAGCAGTTTATCGTTACCTGCAGGGGGTAGTCAGCAGTTCTTC. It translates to CASSLSLPAGGSQQFF.

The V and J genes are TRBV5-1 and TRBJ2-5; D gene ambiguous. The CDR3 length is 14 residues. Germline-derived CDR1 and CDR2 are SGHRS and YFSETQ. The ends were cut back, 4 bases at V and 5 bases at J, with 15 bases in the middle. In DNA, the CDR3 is TGCGCCAGCAGCCCGGAATTTCCTGGGGAGACCCAGTACTTC. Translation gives CASSPEFPGETQYF.

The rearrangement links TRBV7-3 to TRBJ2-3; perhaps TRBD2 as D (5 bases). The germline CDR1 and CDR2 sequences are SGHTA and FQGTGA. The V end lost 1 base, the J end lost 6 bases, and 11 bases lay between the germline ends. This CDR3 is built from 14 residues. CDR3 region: CASSLIGSADTQYF. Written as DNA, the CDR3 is TGTGCCAGCAGCTTAATTGGGAGCGCGGATACGCAGTATTTT. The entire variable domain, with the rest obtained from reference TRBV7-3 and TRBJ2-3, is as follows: GAGVSQTPSNKVTEKGKYVELRCDPISGHTALYWYRQSLGQGPEFLIYFQGTGAADDSGLPNDRFFAVRPEGSVSTLKIQRTERGDSAVYLCASSLIGSADTQYFGPGTRLTVL.

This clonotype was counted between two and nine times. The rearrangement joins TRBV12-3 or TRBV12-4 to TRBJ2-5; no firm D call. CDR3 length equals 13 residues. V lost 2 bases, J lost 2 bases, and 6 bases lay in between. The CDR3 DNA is TGTGCCAGCAGTTTACACACTCAAGAGACCCAGTACTTC. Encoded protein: CASSLHTQETQYF.

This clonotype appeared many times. The CDR3 spells CASRGTGNTEAFF. The DNA of the CDR3 is TGTGCCAGCAGGGGGACAGGGAACACTGAAGCTTTCTTT. This chain links TRBV2 with TRBJ1-1; 8 nucleotides line up with TRBD1. This CDR3 region has 13 residues. V was pared by 6 bases and J by 1 base, with 1 base of the junction left unmatched. Germline V gene lookup returns CDR1 SNHLY and CDR2 FYNNEI.

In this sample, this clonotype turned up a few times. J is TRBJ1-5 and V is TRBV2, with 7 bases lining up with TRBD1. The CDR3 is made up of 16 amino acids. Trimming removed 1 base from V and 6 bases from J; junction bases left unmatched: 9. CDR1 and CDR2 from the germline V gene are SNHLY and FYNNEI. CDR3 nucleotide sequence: TGTGCCAGCAGTGAAGTTGGGCAGGGGGGGAGTCAGCCCCAGCATTTT. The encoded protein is CASSEVGQGGSQPQHF.

Here the CDR3 reads CASSLTGQTLEQFF. For the CDR3, the DNA is TGTGCCAGCAGCTTAACAGGGCAGACACTTGAGCAGTTCTTC. The gene calls are TRBV7-3 and TRBJ2-7, with D hard to call. The last part of the DNA fits TRBJ2-1 better; the J call may be wrong. Germline-derived CDR1 and CDR2 are SGHTA and FQGTGA. This CDR3 is built from 14 residues.

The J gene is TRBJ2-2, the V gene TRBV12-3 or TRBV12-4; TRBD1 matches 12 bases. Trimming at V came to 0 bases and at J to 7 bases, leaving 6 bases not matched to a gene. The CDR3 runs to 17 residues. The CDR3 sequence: CASSLAPGQGAGGELFF. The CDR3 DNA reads TGTGCCAGCAGTTTAGCTCCGGGACAGGGGGCCGGCGGGGAGCTGTTTTTT.

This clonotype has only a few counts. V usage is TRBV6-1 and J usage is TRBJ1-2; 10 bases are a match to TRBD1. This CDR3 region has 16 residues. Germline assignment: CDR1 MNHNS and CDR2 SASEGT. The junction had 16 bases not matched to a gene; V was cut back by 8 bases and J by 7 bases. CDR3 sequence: CASGKDRGTLGAGYTF. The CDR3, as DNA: TGTGCCAGCGGGAAGGACAGGGGGACCCTCGGTGCTGGCTACACCTTC.

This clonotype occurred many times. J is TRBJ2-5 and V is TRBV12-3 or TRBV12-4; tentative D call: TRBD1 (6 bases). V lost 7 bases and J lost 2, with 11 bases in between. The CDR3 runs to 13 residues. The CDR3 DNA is TGTGCCAGCACCCTGGGGGCACAAGAGACCCAGTACTTC. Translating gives CASTLGAQETQYF.

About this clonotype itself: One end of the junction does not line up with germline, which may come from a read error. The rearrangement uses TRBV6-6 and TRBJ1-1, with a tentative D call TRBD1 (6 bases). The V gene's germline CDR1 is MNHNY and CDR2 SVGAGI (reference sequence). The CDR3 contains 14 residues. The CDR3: CAALWGQANTEAFF. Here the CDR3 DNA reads TGCGCTGCTCTCTGGGGACAAGCGAACACTGAAGCTTTCTTT.

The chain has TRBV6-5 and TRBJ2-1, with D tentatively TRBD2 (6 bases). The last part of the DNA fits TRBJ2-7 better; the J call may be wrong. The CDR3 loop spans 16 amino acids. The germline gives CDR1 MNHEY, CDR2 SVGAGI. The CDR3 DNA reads TGTGCCAGCACCCCCACGGGGCGGGGAAGAACCTACGAGCAGTACTTC. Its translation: CASTPTGRGRTYEQYF.

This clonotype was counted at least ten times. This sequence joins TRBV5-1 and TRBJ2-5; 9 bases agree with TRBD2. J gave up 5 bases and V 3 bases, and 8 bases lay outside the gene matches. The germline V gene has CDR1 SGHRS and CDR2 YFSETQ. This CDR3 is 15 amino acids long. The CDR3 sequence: CASSSMRGGRETQYF. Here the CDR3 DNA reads TGCGCCAGCAGCTCGATGCGGGGGGGCCGGGAGACCCAGTACTTC.